This TCR beta chain was documented in a study of Graves' ophthalmopathy and Graves' hyperthyroidism. The wider study: No treatment had been given when peripheral blood was collected at initial diagnosis.

Amplification from RNA transcripts yielded the TCR beta CDR3 regions. A first-round RT-PCR used HTBI primers, followed by a second-round multiplex PCR. A single record per CDR3 protein comes from TCRdb applying MiXCR to the multiplex PCR reads. The sample gives 170,000 or so distinct CDR3 sequences, under 45% of which show up once; 8% to 9% is in the top ten. On this clonotype itself: An end of the junction does not agree with germline; a read error may underlie this.

The clonotype comes from a man aged 25 to 45 with Graves' ophthalmopathy. The sample was peripheral blood.

The chain's CDR3 is CTSSVSVDRGTEAFF. CDR3 in DNA: TGTACCAGCAGCGTGTCAGTAGACCGAGGCACTGAAGCTTTCTTT. The chain employs TRBV9 and TRBJ1-1; D is unclear. CDR1 SGDLS and CDR2 YYNGEE come from the germline V gene. The length of the CDR3 is 15 residues.